A single sample is the source of the 17 T cell receptor beta chains below, sequenced in a study of T cells after yellow fever vaccination. TCRdb reprocessed the 5' RACE reads with MiXCR, giving one entry per CDR3 protein. The table records a few hundred thousand distinct CDR3 sequences, roughly 3.5% of them present only once. This material consisted of PBMCs, taken on the day of the yellow fever booster vaccination. These receptors all stem from a man aged 18 to 35 who received the YFV17D yellow fever vaccine.

This clonotype was observed a handful of times. The gene calls are TRBV7-2 and TRBJ1-6; 7 nucleotides align to TRBD1. The junction had 10 bases not matched to a gene; V was cut back by 7 bases and J by 7 bases. Germline values: CDR1 SGHTA, CDR2 FQGNSA. This CDR3 is built from 15 residues. The CDR3 sequence is CASTTKRGLNSPLHF. The CDR3 DNA sequence: TGTGCCAGCACTACAAAGAGGGGGCTAAATTCACCCCTCCACTTT.

In its sample, this clonotype was seen a few times. J is TRBJ2-1 and V is TRBV5-6; weak D call: TRBD1 (6 bases). CDR1 and CDR2 (germline): SGHDT, YYEEEE. The CDR3 is 13 amino acids. Trimming cost V 4 bases and J 8 bases, with 13 bases left between them. CDR3 region: CASSLGASDEQFF. The CDR3 DNA reads as TGTGCCAGCAGCCTGGGGGCCTCGGATGAGCAGTTCTTC.

This clonotype was found many times. V and J are TRBV10-3 and TRBJ2-2, with D perhaps given as TRBD1 or TRBD2 (5 bases each). The CDR3 is made up of 15 amino acids. The V gene lost 7 bases and the J gene lost 1 base, with 13 bases spanning the gap. Germline V lookup: CDR1 ENHRY, CDR2 SYGVKD. As DNA, the CDR3 is TGTGCCATCAACCGGGACGCCCAGAACACCGGGGAGCTGTTTTTT. Its protein is CAINRDAQNTGELFF.

In nucleotides, the CDR3 is TGCGCCAGCAGCCAATATTCCCAGGGGGTGACGAACACTGAAGCTTTCTTT. It translates to CASSQYSQGVTNTEAFF. The chain combines TRBV4-3 with TRBJ1-1; TRBD1 matches 7 bases. The CDR3 runs 17 residues. V shed 2 bases and J 1 base; nucleotides not matched to a gene: 10. CDR1 is LGHNA and CDR2 is YSLEER in the germline V gene.

As for this clonotype: A much bigger clone sits one base away, suggesting this may be a read error. The chain carries TRBV18 and TRBJ1-1, with D hard to call. This CDR3 region has 15 residues. Germline CDR1 is KGHSH and CDR2 is LQKENI. Trimming cost V 2 bases and J 4 bases, with 14 bases left between them. CDR3 residues: CASSPGLGVITEAFF. In DNA, the CDR3 is TGTGCCAGCTCACCAGGGTTGGGTGTGATCACTGAAGCTTTCTTT.

J is TRBJ1-5 and V is TRBV4-3; unclear D gene. Looked up from germline, CDR1 is LGHNA and CDR2 is YSLEER. The V gene lost 0 bases and the J gene lost 0 bases, with 6 bases spanning the gap. This CDR3 is built from 15 residues. The CDR3 DNA reads as TGCGCCAGCAGCCAAGATCCGTTTAGCAATCAGCCCCAGCATTTT. This sequence encodes CASSQDPFSNQPQHF.

This clonotype was counted ten times or more. This chain connects TRBV12-3 or TRBV12-4 to TRBJ2-4; 9 nucleotides match TRBD1. This CDR3 comprises 15 residues. V shed 5 bases and J 6 bases; nucleotides not matched to a gene: 8. DNA of the CDR3: TGTGCCAGCAGTCTACCCCCGACAGGGGGAAACATTCAGTACTTC. Its translation is CASSLPPTGGNIQYF.

The table lists this clonotype with many counts. The chain combines TRBV4-1 with TRBJ2-5; D not certain. Germline assignment: CDR1 MGHRA and CDR2 YSYEKL. V was trimmed by 2 bases and J by 4 bases, leaving 11 bases between them. CDR3 length: 14 amino acids. The CDR3 bases are TGCGCCAGCAGCCAATTTCTGGATAGAGAGACCCAGTACTTC. Translating gives CASSQFLDRETQYF.

This clonotype showed up many times. The chain uses TRBV7-9 and TRBJ1-3; D not resolved. This CDR3 contains 15 residues. Per germline, CDR1 SEHNR and CDR2 FQNEAQ (reference sequence). V was clipped by 0 bases and J by 2 bases, with 8 bases between them. CDR3 residues: CASSLASAPGNTIYF. As DNA, the CDR3 is TGTGCCAGCAGCTTAGCATCAGCACCTGGAAACACCATATATTTT.

This clonotype was recorded many times. V gene TRBV10-3 combines with J gene TRBJ1-1; 9 bases map to TRBD1. Trimming cost V 2 bases and J 6 bases; bases outside gene matches: 7. This CDR3 is built from 15 residues. Germline CDR1 is ENHRY and CDR2 is SYGVKD. DNA of the CDR3: TGTGCCATCAGTGAGCCGGGACAGGGATCCGCTGAAGCTTTCTTT. Its translation: CAISEPGQGSAEAFF.

At least ten counts were recorded for this clonotype. The J gene is TRBJ2-7, the V gene TRBV20-1; perhaps TRBD1 as D (6 bases). The V and J ends lost 6 bases and 0 bases respectively, with 15 bases between them. The CDR3 consists of 14 residues. Germline values: CDR1 DFQATT, CDR2 SNEGSKA (reference sequence). The CDR3 is CSAPGGGLSYEQYV. The CDR3 DNA follows: TGCAGTGCCCCTGGTGGGGGCCTCTCCTACGAGCAGTACGTC.

This clonotype was detected only a few times. V is TRBV7-2 and J is TRBJ1-5, with D uncertain. This CDR3 region has 15 residues. Germline V gene data show CDR1 as SGHTA and CDR2 as FQGNSA. V lost 0 bases, J lost 2 bases, and 8 bases lay in between. CDR3 residues: CASSLAWGGNQPQHF. The DNA for the CDR3 is TGTGCCAGCAGCTTAGCATGGGGAGGCAATCAGCCCCAGCATTTT.

This clonotype was seen ten or more times. The CDR3 bases are TGCGCCAGCAGCTTTCGGACTCAAGGCGCCTACGAGCAGTACTTC. Its protein is CASSFRTQGAYEQYF. V is TRBV5-1 and J is TRBJ2-7; possibly TRBD2 for D (5 bases). The CDR3 has 15 amino acids. Trimming cost V 2 bases and J 2 bases, with 14 bases left between them. CDR1 SGHRS and CDR2 YFSETQ come from the germline V gene.

In its sample, this clonotype was seen many times. One end of the junction is discordant with germline, which a read error may explain. The CDR3 spells CASSPWTGELFF. In DNA, the CDR3 is TGTGCTAGCAGCCCCTGGACCGGGGAGCTGTTTTTT. The chain combines TRBV7-7 with TRBJ2-2, with D uncertain. Germline V lookup: CDR1 SSHAT, CDR2 FNYEAQ (reference sequence). CDR3 length: 12 residues.

The table lists this clonotype with a few counts. The chain combines TRBV7-2 with TRBJ2-1, with D uncertain. The germline CDR1 and CDR2 sequences are SGHTA and FQGNSA. V was shortened by 8 bases and J by 4 bases, with 15 bases between the two germline ends. The CDR3 runs to 14 residues. The CDR3 loop reads CASSAMVQYNEQFF. CDR3 bases: TGTGCCAGCTCCGCTATGGTCCAATACAATGAGCAGTTCTTC.

The V and J genes are TRBV5-1 and TRBJ2-1; maybe TRBD1 (6 bases). Deletions cut 0 bases from V and 7 bases from J, with 11 bases between. The CDR3 runs to 14 residues. CDR1 is SGHRS, CDR2 YFSETQ, per germline. CDR3 region: CASSLVQGKNEQFF. For the CDR3, the DNA is TGCGCCAGCAGCTTGGTACAGGGTAAAAATGAGCAGTTCTTC.

The chain joins TRBV20-1 to TRBJ2-7, with no clear D. The germline V gene encodes CDR1 DFQATT and CDR2 SNEGSKA (reference sequence). Trimming shortened V by 6 bases and J by 3 bases, and 9 bases separated the two germline ends. CDR3 size: 11 residues. The CDR3 region has the DNA TGCAGTGCGAAGGACGGCTACGAGCAGTACTTC. Its protein is CSAKDGYEQYF.